This T cell receptor beta chain was captured by sequencing in a study of blood T cell repertoires in COVID-19. Background on the study: The study drew acute and convalescent COVID-19 samples from the United States, Italy and Spain.

The germline V gene has CDR1 KGHSH and CDR2 LQKENI. This CDR3 contains 14 residues. V was pared by 4 bases and J by 6 bases, with 12 bases between. Assay used: immunoSEQ multiplex PCR; TCRdb lists only in-frame clones, some missing. The data contain about 75,000 clones, 65% to 90% of them seen just once; the ten biggest clones take up about a fifth. Sequenced material: peripheral blood. V and J are TRBV18 and TRBJ1-4; maybe TRBD1 (6 bases). The receptor was isolated from a woman aged 50 to 60 with acute or convalescent COVID-19. This chain's CDR3 is CASSLMTGHEKLFF. CDR3 DNA: TGTGCCAGCTCACTGATGACAGGCCATGAAAAACTGTTTTTT.